This TCR beta chain was profiled in a study of blood T cell repertoires in COVID-19. Study-wide context: The samples span acute and convalescent COVID-19 from the United States, Italy and Spain.

This clone has a single count. Under the authors' procedure: Reference gene primer amplification gave nucleated cell count estimates. Clones were read by immunoSEQ multiplex PCR, and TCRdb kept only the in-frame ones, dropping some. V, J and clone size derive from that table, while D and trimming were established from the DNA sequence. The sample has about 14,000 clones; 73% are singletons. CDR3 length: 16 residues. V shed 7 bases and J shed 4 bases, with 22 bases lying between them. The germline CDR1 and CDR2 sequences are LNHDA and SQIVND (reference sequence). The sequence was obtained from a man between 70 and 80 years old with acute or convalescent COVID-19. The rearrangement joins TRBV19 to TRBJ1-2; D is uncertain. Sample: peripheral blood. CDR3 in DNA: TGTGCCAGTACCGCTCGCCCCGGGATCTCGACCTATGGCTACACCTTC. This gives the protein CASTARPGISTYGYTF.